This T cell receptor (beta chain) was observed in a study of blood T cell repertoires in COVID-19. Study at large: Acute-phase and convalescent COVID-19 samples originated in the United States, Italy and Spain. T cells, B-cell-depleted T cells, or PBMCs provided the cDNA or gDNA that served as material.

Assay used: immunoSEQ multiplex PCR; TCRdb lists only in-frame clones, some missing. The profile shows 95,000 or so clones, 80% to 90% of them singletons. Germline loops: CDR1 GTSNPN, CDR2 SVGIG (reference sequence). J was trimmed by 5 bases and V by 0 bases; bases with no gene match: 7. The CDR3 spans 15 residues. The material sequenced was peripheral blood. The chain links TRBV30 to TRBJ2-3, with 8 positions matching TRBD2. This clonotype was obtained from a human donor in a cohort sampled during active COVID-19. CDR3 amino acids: CAWSVFLAGGDTQYF. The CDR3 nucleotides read TGTGCCTGGAGTGTATTTTTGGCGGGGGGAGATACGCAGTATTTT.